This T cell receptor (beta chain) came from a study of radiotherapy plus CTLA-4 blockade in lung cancer. Study background: Of the patients, about 18% showed objective responses and about 29% attained disease control.

This clone was found a few times. Its specificity is unknown. Lung cancer patients with chemo-refractory metastatic non-small-cell disease were given focal radiation plus CTLA-4 blockade with ipilimumab. Whole-study results and caveats: Following radiotherapy plus ipilimumab, tumor-derived TCR clones expanded in the blood.

Generated by immunoSEQ multiplex PCR, the TCRdb table keeps only in-frame clones and is missing some. The sample gives about 110,000 clones, around 84% of which show up once; roughly 3.5% is in the top ten. Germline CDR1 is LNHNV and CDR2 is YYDKDF (reference sequence). This CDR3 has 13 amino acids. Trimming at V came to 4 bases and at J to 3 bases, leaving 1 base not matched to a gene. The specimen comprised peripheral blood, sampled from a patient treated with radiotherapy plus ipilimumab. The genes are TRBV15 and TRBJ1-1; 8 bases match TRBD1. This TCR was sampled from a human donor with non-small cell lung cancer that progressed on radiotherapy plus ipilimumab. Some clones in this sample may be carry-over from other donors' samples. Here the CDR3 DNA reads TGTGCCACCAGCATGACAGGGGACACTGAAGCTTTCTTT. Its translation is CATSMTGDTEAFF.